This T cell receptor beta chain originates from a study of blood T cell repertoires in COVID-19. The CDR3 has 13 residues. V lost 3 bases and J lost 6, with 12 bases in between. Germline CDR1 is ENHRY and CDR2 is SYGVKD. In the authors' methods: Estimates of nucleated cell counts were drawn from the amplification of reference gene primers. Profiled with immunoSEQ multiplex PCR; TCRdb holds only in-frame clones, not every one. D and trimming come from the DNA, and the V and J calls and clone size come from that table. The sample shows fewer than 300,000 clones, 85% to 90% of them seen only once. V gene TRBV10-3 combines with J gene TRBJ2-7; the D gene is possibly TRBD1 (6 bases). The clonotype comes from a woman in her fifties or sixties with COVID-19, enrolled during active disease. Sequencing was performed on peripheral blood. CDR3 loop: CAISDPDRREQYF. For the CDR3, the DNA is TGTGCCATCAGTGACCCTGACAGGCGCGAGCAGTACTTC.